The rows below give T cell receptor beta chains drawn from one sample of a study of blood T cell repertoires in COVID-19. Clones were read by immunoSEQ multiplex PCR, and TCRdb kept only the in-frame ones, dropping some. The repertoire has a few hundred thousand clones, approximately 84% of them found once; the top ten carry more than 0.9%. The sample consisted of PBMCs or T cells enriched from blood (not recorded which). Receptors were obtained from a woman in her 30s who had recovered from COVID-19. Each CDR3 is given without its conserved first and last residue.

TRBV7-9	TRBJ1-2	ASSLPGEGYT
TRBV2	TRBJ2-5	ASSEARGGAKETQY
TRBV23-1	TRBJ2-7	ASSQSLTENYYEQY
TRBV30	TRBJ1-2	AWSTFSGQGAGYT
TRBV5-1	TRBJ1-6	ASSFTGTANNSPLH
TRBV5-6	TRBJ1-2	ASSRGQDGVYGYT
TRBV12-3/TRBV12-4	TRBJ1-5	ASSLAPRQPQH
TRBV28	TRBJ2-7	ASSLAGQGWH
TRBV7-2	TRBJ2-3	ASQITSGGSDTQY
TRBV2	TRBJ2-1	ASRYNEQF
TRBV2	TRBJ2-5	ASRLLAGGLETQY
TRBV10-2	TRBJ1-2	ASSERRTNYGYT
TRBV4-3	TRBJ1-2	ASSRSSTLEAGGYT
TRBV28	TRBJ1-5	ASSLGFSGGAYSNQPQH
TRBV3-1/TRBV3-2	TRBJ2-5	ASSQDLRGPQSGETQY
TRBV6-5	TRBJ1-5	ASMLVDGGNQPQH
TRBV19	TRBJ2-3	ASSSDSGGDVTQY
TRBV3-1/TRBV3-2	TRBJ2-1	ASSKRSGQGTYNEQF
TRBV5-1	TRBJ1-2	ASSVTRTGGTFYGYT
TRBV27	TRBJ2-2	ASSHRGNTGELF
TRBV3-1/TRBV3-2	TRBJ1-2	ASSHYGGDGYT
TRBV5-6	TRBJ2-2	ASSPGQGRRTNTGELF
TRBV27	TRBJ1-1	ASSFNTNTEAF
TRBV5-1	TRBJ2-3	ASSFHRQGFSTDTQY
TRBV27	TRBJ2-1	ASSQGDRVYNEQF
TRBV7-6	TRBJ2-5	ASSGRTSGGVETQY
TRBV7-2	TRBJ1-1	ASSVNRGISLPEAF
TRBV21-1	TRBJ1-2	ASSKEGRLYGYT
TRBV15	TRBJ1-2	ATSSRVNYGYT
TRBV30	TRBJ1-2	AWRQGANGYT
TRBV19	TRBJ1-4	ASSIGRRLNEKLF
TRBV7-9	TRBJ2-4	ASSLGPSSGGNIQY
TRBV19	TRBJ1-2	ASSISGQGNYGYT
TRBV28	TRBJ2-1	ASSLAGGVYNEQF
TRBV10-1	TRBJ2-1	ASSEFRGGTYNEQF
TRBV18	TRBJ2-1	ASSPPTGTGLNEQF
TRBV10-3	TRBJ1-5	AISDRVVDQPQH
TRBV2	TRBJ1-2	ASSGETDYGYT
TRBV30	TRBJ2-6	AWRDYSGANVLT
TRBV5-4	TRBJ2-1	ASSPGGEGEQF
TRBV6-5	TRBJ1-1	ASTGTGYNTEAF
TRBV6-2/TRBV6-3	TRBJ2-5	ASSYPQGRTETQY
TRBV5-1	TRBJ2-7	ASSPGQGARSYEQY
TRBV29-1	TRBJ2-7	SVYRQGSYEQY
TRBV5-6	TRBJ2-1	ASSSNRGRFFHEQF
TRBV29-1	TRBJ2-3	SARDRVVDTQY
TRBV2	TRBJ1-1	AKVEPTERGEAF
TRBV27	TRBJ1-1	ASSLRTGAGTEAF
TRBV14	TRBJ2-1	ASSLLADLSYNEQF
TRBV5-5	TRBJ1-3	ASSLNLAGAGNTIY
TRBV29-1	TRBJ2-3	SVEGLAGATDTQY
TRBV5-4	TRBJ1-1	ASSLRAGAPVNTEAF
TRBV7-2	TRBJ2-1	ASSFPWGGVHNEQF
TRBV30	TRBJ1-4	AWSDTQPGEKLF
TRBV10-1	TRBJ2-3	ASSVGQDTQY
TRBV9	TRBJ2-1	ASSPRGSSYNEQF